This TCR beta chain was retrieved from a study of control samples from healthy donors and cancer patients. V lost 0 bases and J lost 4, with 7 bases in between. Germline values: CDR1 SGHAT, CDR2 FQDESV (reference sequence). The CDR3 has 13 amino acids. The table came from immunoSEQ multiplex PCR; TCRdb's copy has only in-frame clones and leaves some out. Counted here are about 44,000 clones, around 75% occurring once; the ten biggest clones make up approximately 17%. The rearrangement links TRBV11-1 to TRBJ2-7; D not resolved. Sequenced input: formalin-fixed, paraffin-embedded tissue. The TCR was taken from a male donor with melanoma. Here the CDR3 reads CASSLAGSYEQYF. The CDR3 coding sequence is TGTGCCAGCAGCTTAGCGGGCAGTTACGAGCAGTACTTC.